The 18 T cell receptor beta chains presented below share a single source sample, sequenced in a study of shared clonotypes between healthy human individuals. Clones were sequenced by immunoSEQ multiplex PCR, and TCRdb holds only the in-frame ones, with some missing. The sample consists of around 510,000 clones, roughly 95% of them appearing once. Specimen: naive CD4+ T cells sorted from blood. The subset was: CD45RA+ positively selected. The receptors stem from a woman between 25 and 40 years old in good health.

With regard to this clone: Different DNA sequences within this sample yield the same CDR3. This chain uses TRBV6-5 with TRBJ1-1, with D perhaps TRBD1 (5 bases). The V end was cut by 1 base, the J end by 1 base, with 10 bases between. The CDR3 has 15 amino acids. Germline values: CDR1 MNHEY, CDR2 SVGAGI. The CDR3 DNA is TGTGCCAGCAGTTACTTCGGGACGGCGAACACTGAAGCTTTCTTT. It yields the protein CASSYFGTANTEAFF.

CDR3 DNA: TGTGCCAGCAGGGGGGAGGCAGGAACCTACGAGCAGTACTTC. This sequence encodes CASRGEAGTYEQYF. The rearrangement joins TRBV6-6 to TRBJ2-7; D may be TRBD2 (6 bases). Germline lookup yields CDR1 MNHNY and CDR2 SVGAGI (reference sequence). Trimming took off 6 bases at V and 2 bases at J, with 14 bases between the two ends. This CDR3 has 14 residues.

The chain combines TRBV7-9 with TRBJ1-1, with unresolved D. CDR3 size: 17 residues. Trimming cost V 7 bases and J 0 bases, with 21 bases left between them. Germline assignment: CDR1 SEHNR and CDR2 FQNEAQ (reference sequence). Here the CDR3 reads CASIDRTLNGLNTEAFF. DNA for the CDR3: TGTGCCAGCATCGACCGTACCCTCAACGGACTGAACACTGAAGCTTTCTTT.

The count of this clone is one. The CDR3 region is CASSDSRLAGGNQETQYF. The CDR3 DNA follows: TGTGCCAGCAGTGATAGCCGACTAGCGGGAGGAAATCAAGAGACCCAGTACTTC. The gene calls are TRBV6-1 and TRBJ2-5, with TRBD2 identical over 13 bases. After removal of 3 bases from V and 2 bases from J, the junction contained 9 bases not matched to a gene. This CDR3 has 18 residues. Germline V lookup: CDR1 MNHNS, CDR2 SASEGT.

The chain recombines TRBV28 with TRBJ1-5; D not resolved. CDR1 is MDHEN, CDR2 SYDVKM, per germline. V was trimmed by 7 bases and J by 7 bases, leaving 17 bases between them. This CDR3 has 14 amino acids. The CDR3 sequence is CASNFFVPSQPQHF. CDR3 in DNA: TGTGCCAGCAACTTCTTCGTCCCCAGCCAGCCCCAGCATTTT.

This chain joins TRBV2 and TRBJ2-3; D gene ambiguous. Germline V gives CDR1 SNHLY, CDR2 FYNNEI. This CDR3 contains 11 residues. The V gene lost 8 bases and the J gene lost 2 bases, with 5 bases spanning the gap. The CDR3 nucleotides read TGTGCCAGCGGAGACACAGATACGCAGTATTTT. It yields the protein CASGDTDTQYF.

This rearrangement joins TRBV5-8 to TRBJ2-7, with 7 nucleotides matching TRBD2. This CDR3 has 13 amino acids. Germline CDR1 and CDR2: SGHTS and YDEGEE. V shed 6 bases and J 0 bases; nucleotides not matched to a gene: 3. The CDR3 nucleotides read TGTGCCAGCAACCGCGGGAGCTCCTACGAGCAGTACTTC. It translates to CASNRGSSYEQYF.

In this sample, this clone turned up a few times. The chain links TRBV11-1 to TRBJ2-7; D call uncertain. Germline V gene lookup returns CDR1 SGHAT and CDR2 FQDESV (reference sequence). The CDR3 totals 11 residues. Trimming pared 5 bases from V and 5 bases from J, leaving 7 bases between. CDR3 in DNA: TGTGCCAGCAGCCAGGCCCACGAGCAGTACTTC. Translating gives CASSQAHEQYF.

This clone was counted once. The chain recombines TRBV10-3 with TRBJ2-7; 13 bases line up with TRBD2. Germline values: CDR1 ENHRY, CDR2 SYGVKD. Trimming at V came to 4 bases and at J to 2 bases, leaving 2 bases not matched to a gene. The CDR3 loop spans 15 amino acids. CDR3 DNA sequence: TGTGCCATCAGTGCCGGGACTAGCGGGACCTACGAGCAGTACTTC. It specifies CAISAGTSGTYEQYF.

The genes are TRBV19 and TRBJ2-4, with D perhaps matching TRBD1 or TRBD2 (5 bases each). The V end lost 4 bases, the J end lost 1 base, and 14 bases lay between the germline ends. Germline-derived CDR1 and CDR2 are LNHDA and SQIVND (reference sequence). The CDR3 contains 16 residues. This chain's CDR3 is CASSTPGTVAKNIQYF. The DNA of the CDR3 is TGTGCCAGTAGTACTCCAGGGACGGTTGCCAAAAACATTCAGTACTTC.

The chain links TRBV6-6 to TRBJ2-3; TRBD2 aligns across 10 bases. The V segment lost 2 bases and the J segment 4 bases; nucleotides outside the gene matches: 3. The CDR3 is made up of 15 amino acids. Germline V gene data show CDR1 as MNHNY and CDR2 as SVGAGI (reference sequence). CDR3 sequence reads: CASSYPSGRADTQYF. The CDR3 DNA reads TGTGCCAGCAGTTACCCTAGCGGGAGAGCAGATACGCAGTATTTT.

V usage is TRBV19 and J usage is TRBJ1-5; D is undetermined. From germline, CDR1 is LNHDA and CDR2 SQIVND (reference sequence). The CDR3 extends over 14 amino acids. Trimming cost V 2 bases and J 3 bases, with 8 bases left between them. CDR3 DNA sequence: TGTGCCAGTAGTATACATGGGAACAATCAGCCCCAGCATTTT. Amino acids: CASSIHGNNQPQHF.

V and J are TRBV7-9 and TRBJ2-1; 9 positions agree with TRBD2. Germline-derived CDR1 and CDR2 are SEHNR and FQNEAQ (reference sequence). The CDR3 has 19 amino acids. The ends lost 5 bases at V and 4 bases at J; junction bases unmatched: 18. The DNA for the CDR3 is TGTGCCAGCAGCCCGTCTTTGCGGGAGGGCCTTCGGGTATACAATGAGCAGTTCTTC. Protein product: CASSPSLREGLRVYNEQFF.

The chain joins TRBV28 to TRBJ1-3; no clear D. The V gene's germline CDR1 is MDHEN and CDR2 SYDVKM. The CDR3 is made up of 14 amino acids. Trimming took off 7 bases at V and 2 bases at J, with 12 bases between the two ends. The chain's CDR3 is CASIGYRAGNTIYF. The CDR3 DNA follows: TGTGCCAGCATAGGTTACCGGGCTGGAAACACCATATATTTT.

This chain connects TRBV6-5 to TRBJ1-2, with D possibly being TRBD1 (6 bases). The CDR3 runs to 13 residues. Trimming cost V 4 bases and J 7 bases, with 13 bases left between them. Germline CDR1 is MNHEY and CDR2 is SVGAGI. The CDR3 region is CASSSWGRSGYTF. DNA of the CDR3: TGTGCCAGCAGTTCCTGGGGGCGGTCTGGCTACACCTTC.

This chain uses TRBV9 with TRBJ2-1; the match to TRBD2 covers 8 bases. Germline CDR1 is SGDLS and CDR2 is YYNGEE. V gave up 0 bases and J gave up 4 bases; unmatched junction bases: 3. This CDR3 has 15 residues. CDR3 residues: CASSVDSGSYNEQFF. CDR3 coding DNA: TGTGCCAGCAGCGTAGACAGCGGGAGTTACAATGAGCAGTTCTTC.

J is TRBJ1-2 and V is TRBV28; D may be TRBD1 (5 bases). V dropped 3 bases and J dropped 4 bases, with 12 bases sitting between them. CDR1 is MDHEN, CDR2 SYDVKM, per germline. The CDR3 has 14 amino acids. CDR3 sequence reads: CASSLGGEIYGYTF. The CDR3, as DNA: TGTGCCAGCAGTTTGGGGGGAGAAATCTATGGCTACACCTTC.

A single count supports this clone. The rearrangement links TRBV5-8 to TRBJ2-2; the match to TRBD2 covers 13 bases. Germline CDR1 reads SGHTS; CDR2 reads YDEGEE. This CDR3 has 20 amino acids. The junction had 10 bases not matched to a gene; V was cut back by 1 base and J by 1 base. DNA of the CDR3: TGTGCCAGCAGCTTGAGAAATACCGGGACTAGCGGGGTGAACACCGGGGAGCTGTTTTTT. Its protein product is CASSLRNTGTSGVNTGELFF.